The clone carrying this T cell receptor (beta chain) was found a few times. Germline V gives CDR1 KGHSH, CDR2 LQKENI. The CDR3 loop spans 15 amino acids. V dropped 3 bases and J dropped 3 bases, with 9 bases sitting between them. Extracted RNA was reverse transcribed into cDNA, the sequencing template. TCRdb's table, derived via immunoSEQ multiplex PCR, lists solely in-frame clones and lacks some. Among 110,000 to 150,000 clones, roughly 53% were seen once, and the ten largest hold about 6.8%. The data originate from a study of CD8+ T cells in alopecia areata. On the study more broadly: Tofacitinib administration to treated patients was oral, at 5 to 10 mg twice daily.

T lymphocytes (CD4+ and CD8+) were sorted from PBMCs. The chain joins TRBV18 to TRBJ1-6; D remains ambiguous. Here the sequenced sample was CD4+ T cells sorted from blood, taken at week 0. The clonotype originates from a human donor with alopecia areata. The CDR3 here is CASSPAELYNSPLHF. In DNA form, the CDR3 reads TGTGCCAGCTCACCGGCAGAACTCTATAATTCACCCCTCCACTTT.